This TCR beta chain derives from a study of T cells expressing NK-cell markers. Overall study context: Sorted CD3+CD56-NKG2C+, CD3+CD56+NKG2C- and CD3+CD56+NKG2C+ T cells were the source of the TCR beta repertoires. Serological testing identified most of the eight sequenced donors as HCMV-seropositive and one as seronegative. Whole-study results and caveats: Among CD8+ T cells from about six donors, dominant NKG2C+ clonotypes accounted for about 1.0-7.0%.

The authors made TCR beta cDNA libraries by 5'RACE template switching. This switching added a universal primer site and UMIs. Reanalyzing the 5' RACE reads, TCRdb keeps one entry per CDR3 protein, without DNA. Its table records almost 450,000 distinct CDR3 sequences. Per the germline V gene, CDR1 is LGHNA and CDR2 is YSLEER. The CDR3 consists of 13 residues. About this clonotype: The antigen is undetermined.

V gene TRBV4-3 combines with J gene TRBJ2-1; TCRdb picks TRBD2, but there is no DNA to check that call. The TCR sequence derives from a woman aged 18 to 69 in good health. Sequencing used blood T cells: a sorted CD56 or NKG2C T cell subset, CD4+ or CD8+ T cells, or bulk PBMC T cells (not recorded which). CDR3 residues: CASSQQRRREQFF.